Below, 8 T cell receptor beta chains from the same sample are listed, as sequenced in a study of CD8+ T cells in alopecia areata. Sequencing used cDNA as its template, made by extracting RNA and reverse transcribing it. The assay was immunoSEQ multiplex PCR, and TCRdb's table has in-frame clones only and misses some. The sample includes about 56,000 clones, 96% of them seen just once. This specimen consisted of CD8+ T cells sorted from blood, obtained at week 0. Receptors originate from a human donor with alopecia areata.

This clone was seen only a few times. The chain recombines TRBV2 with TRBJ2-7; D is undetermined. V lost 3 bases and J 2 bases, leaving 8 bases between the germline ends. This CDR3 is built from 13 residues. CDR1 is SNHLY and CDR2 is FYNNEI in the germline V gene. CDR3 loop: CASSEVPTYEQYF. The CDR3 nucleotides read TGTGCCAGCAGTGAGGTACCGACCTACGAGCAGTACTTC.

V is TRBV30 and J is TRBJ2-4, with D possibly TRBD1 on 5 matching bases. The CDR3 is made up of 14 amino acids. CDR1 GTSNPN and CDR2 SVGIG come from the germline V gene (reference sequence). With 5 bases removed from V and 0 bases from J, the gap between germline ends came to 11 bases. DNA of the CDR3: TGTGCCTGGTCAGGGATGCTAGCCAAAAACATTCAGTACTTC. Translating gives CAWSGMLAKNIQYF.

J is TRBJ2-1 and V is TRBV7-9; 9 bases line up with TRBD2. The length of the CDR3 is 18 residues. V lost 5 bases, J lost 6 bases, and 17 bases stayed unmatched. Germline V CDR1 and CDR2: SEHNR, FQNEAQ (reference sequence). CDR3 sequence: CASSPPSGGLSTPNEQFF. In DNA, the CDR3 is TGTGCCAGCAGCCCCCCAAGCGGGGGGTTATCCACCCCCAATGAGCAGTTCTTC.

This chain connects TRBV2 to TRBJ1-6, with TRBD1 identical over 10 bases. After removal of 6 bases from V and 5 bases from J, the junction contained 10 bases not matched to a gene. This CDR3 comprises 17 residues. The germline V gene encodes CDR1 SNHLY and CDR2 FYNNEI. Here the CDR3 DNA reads TGTGCCAGCAGCGGGACAGGGGCCCCTTACAATAATTCACCCCTCCACTTT. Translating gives CASSGTGAPYNNSPLHF.

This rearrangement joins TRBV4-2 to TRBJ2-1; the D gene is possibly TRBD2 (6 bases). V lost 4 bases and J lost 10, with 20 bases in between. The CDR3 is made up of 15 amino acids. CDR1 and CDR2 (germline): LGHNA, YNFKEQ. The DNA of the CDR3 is TGTGCCAGCAGCCCGACTGGGACTTACCACCCAGAGCAGTTCTTC. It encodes CASSPTGTYHPEQFF.

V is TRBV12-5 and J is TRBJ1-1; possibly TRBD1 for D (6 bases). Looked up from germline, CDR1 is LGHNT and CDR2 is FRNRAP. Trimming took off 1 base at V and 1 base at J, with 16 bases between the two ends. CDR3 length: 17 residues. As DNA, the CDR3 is TGTGCTAGTGGTTTGGCTTACAGGGAACCAGAGAACACTGAAGCTTTCTTT. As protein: CASGLAYREPENTEAFF.

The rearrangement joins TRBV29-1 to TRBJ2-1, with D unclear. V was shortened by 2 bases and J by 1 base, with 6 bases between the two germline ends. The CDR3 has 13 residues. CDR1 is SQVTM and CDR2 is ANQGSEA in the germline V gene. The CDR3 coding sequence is TGCAGCGTTGAACTGGGTTCCTACAATGAGCAGTTCTTC. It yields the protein CSVELGSYNEQFF.

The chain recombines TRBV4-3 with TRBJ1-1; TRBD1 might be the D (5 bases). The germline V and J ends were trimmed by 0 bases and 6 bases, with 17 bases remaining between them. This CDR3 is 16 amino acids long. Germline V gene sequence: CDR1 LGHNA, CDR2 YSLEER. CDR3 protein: CASSQDAVGGEPEAFF. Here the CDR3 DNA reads TGCGCCAGCAGCCAAGATGCGGTTGGGGGGGAGCCTGAAGCTTTCTTT.